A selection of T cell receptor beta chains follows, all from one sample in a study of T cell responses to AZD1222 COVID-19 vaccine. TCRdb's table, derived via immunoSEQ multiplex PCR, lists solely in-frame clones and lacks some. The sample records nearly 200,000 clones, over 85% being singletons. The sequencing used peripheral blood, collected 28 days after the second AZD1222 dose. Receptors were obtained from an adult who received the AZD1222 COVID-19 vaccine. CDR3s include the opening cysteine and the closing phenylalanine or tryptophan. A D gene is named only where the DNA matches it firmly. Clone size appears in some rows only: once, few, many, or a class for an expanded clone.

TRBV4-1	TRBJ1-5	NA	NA	TGCGCCAGCCGAACCTCGATCGTAAGCAATCAGCCCCAGCATTTT	CASRTSIVSNQPQHF
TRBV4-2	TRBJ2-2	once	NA	TGTGCCAGCAGCCGCAGACTGGGCAGGGAGGACACCGGGGAGCTGTTTTTT	CASSRRLGREDTGELFF
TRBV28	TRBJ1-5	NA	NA	TGTGCCAGCAGTTTGTGGAGGGGCAATCAGCCCCAGCATTTT	CASSLWRGNQPQHF
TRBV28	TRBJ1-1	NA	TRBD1	TGTGCCAGCAGTTCTGAACAGGGGAAGAACACTGAAGCTTTCTTT	CASSSEQGKNTEAFF
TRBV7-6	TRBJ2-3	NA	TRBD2	TGTGCCAGCAGCTTAGCCAGCGGGGGGTTCCGCACAGATACGCAGTATTTT	CASSLASGGFRTDTQYF
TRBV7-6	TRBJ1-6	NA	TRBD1	TGTGCCAGCAGCCTTACAGGGGACTATAATTCACCCCTCCACTTT	CASSLTGDYNSPLHF
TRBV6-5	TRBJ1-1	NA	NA	TGTGCCAGCAGTTCAACCGGGACCTGGGAAGCTTTCTTT	CASSSTGTWEAFF
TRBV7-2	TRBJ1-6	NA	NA	TGTGCCAGCGTCGCGGACGAAAACTATAATTCACCCCTCCACTTT	CASVADENYNSPLHF
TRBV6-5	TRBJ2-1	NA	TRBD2	TGTGCCAGCAGTTACGGTTCTAGCGGGGGTTACAATGAGCAGTTCTTC	CASSYGSSGGYNEQFF
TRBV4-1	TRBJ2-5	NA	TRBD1	TGCGCCAGCAGCCAAGGGACGACAGGGGAGGAGGAGACCCAGTACTTC	CASSQGTTGEEETQYF
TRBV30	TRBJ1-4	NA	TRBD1	TGTGCCTGGAGTGTACTGGGGCAGGGGGGACTTGCAACTAATGAAAAACTGTTTTTT	CAWSVLGQGGLATNEKLFF